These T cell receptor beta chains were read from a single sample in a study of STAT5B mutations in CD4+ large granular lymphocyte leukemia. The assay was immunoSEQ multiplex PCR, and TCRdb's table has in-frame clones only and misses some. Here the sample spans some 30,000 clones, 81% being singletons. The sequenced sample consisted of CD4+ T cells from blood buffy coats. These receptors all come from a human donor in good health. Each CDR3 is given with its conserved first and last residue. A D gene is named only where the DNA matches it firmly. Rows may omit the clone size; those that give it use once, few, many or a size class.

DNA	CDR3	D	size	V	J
TGTGCCAGCAGCTTGGGACTAGCGGGATTGGAGACCCAGTACTTC	CASSLGLAGLETQYF	TRBD2	once	TRBV7-9	TRBJ2-5
TGTGCCAGCAGTTTGTTCCCTATGGAATATGGCTACACCTTC	CASSLFPMEYGYTF	-	once	TRBV28	TRBJ1-2
TGTGCCAGTAGTCACGGGGCCGGGGGTGGCTACACCTTC	CASSHGAGGGYTF	-	-	TRBV19	TRBJ1-2
TGTGCCAGCAGACCCGGGACTAGCGGCTACAATGAGCAGTTCTTC	CASRPGTSGYNEQFF	TRBD2	-	TRBV2	TRBJ2-1
TGTGCCAGCAGCATTCAGACTAGGGGGCCTGGGGCCAACGTCCTGACTTTC	CASSIQTRGPGANVLTF	-	-	TRBV9	TRBJ2-6
TGTGCCAGTAGTTACGAATCCTCGGGGACGACAGTGGGCAATCAGCCCCAGCATTTT	CASSYESSGTTVGNQPQHF	-	few	TRBV19	TRBJ1-5
TGTGCCAGCAGTCGTGAACAGGGGGTAGGGCAGTACTTC	CASSREQGVGQYF	TRBD1	-	TRBV28	TRBJ2-7
TGTGCCAGCAGTCGGCAAGACGTCAATGAGCAGTTCTTC	CASSRQDVNEQFF	-	-	TRBV5-5	TRBJ2-1
TGTGCCAGTACCCTGGAGGGGCGGGTCACTGAAGCTTTCTTT	CASTLEGRVTEAFF	-	-	TRBV19	TRBJ1-1
TGTGCCAGCAGCGACAAACCACGCTTGGGCACAGATACGCAGTATTTT	CASSDKPRLGTDTQYF	-	-	TRBV7-9	TRBJ2-3
TGTGCCTGGAGTGCCGTTCAGGACAGGAACACCGGGGAGCTGTTTTTT	CAWSAVQDRNTGELFF	-	-	TRBV30	TRBJ2-2
TGTGCCAGCAGCGTAGGGACAGGTAATGAGCAGTTCTTC	CASSVGTGNEQFF	TRBD1	-	TRBV9	TRBJ2-1
TGTGCCAGCAGCGGGGGTTATGTGAACACTGAAGCTTTCTTT	CASSGGYVNTEAFF	-	-	TRBV7-2	TRBJ1-1
TGTGCCAGCAGTTCCGGGACAGGGGGCGAAAAACTGTTTTTT	CASSSGTGGEKLFF	TRBD1	-	TRBV6-1	TRBJ1-4
TGTGCCAGCAGCTTGGTTGGAGCTAGCGAGAACACAGATACGCAGTATTTT	CASSLVGASENTDTQYF	-	-	TRBV5-8	TRBJ2-3
TGCAGTGCAGAACAGGGTATATCCCTCCACTTT	CSAEQGISLHF	-	-	TRBV20-1	TRBJ1-6
TGTGCCAGCAGCCCAAAATCCAGTCACGAGCAGTACTTC	CASSPKSSHEQYF	-	-	TRBV7-2	TRBJ2-7
TGCGCCAGCAGCTTGGGTGTCAGTCGCTATGGCTACACCTTC	CASSLGVSRYGYTF	-	-	TRBV5-1	TRBJ1-2
TGCGCCAGCAGCTTGGCCGACAGGAACACTGAAGCTTTCTTT	CASSLADRNTEAFF	-	-	TRBV5-1	TRBJ1-1
TGTGCCAGCTCACCAGAACTCATCGCCGGGGAGCTGTTTTTT	CASSPELIAGELFF	-	once	TRBV18	TRBJ2-2
TGCGCCAGCAGCCAAGGCTTAGCCCAAGCATGGGGCATGAAAAAACTGTTTTTT	CASSQGLAQAWGMKKLFF	-	-	TRBV4-1	TRBJ1-4
TGTGCCAGCAGCTTGGGCCAAGGGTGGGAGACCCAGTACTTC	CASSLGQGWETQYF	-	-	TRBV11-2	TRBJ2-5
TGTGCCAGCAGCAGAAGGGGGAGCGATCCTAGGAACAATGAGCAGTTCTTC	CASSRRGSDPRNNEQFF	-	once	TRBV27	TRBJ2-1
TGTGCCAGCAGTTTATCCCCAGGGGTCGAGTACGAGCAGTACTTC	CASSLSPGVEYEQYF	-	-	TRBV27	TRBJ2-7
TGTGCCAGCAGTTCCACGAGCTCCTACAATGAGCAGTTCTTC	CASSSTSSYNEQFF	-	-	TRBV28	TRBJ2-1
TGCGCCAGCAGGGGGACAGGGCGAACCTACGAGCAGTACTTC	CASRGTGRTYEQYF	TRBD1	-	TRBV5-1	TRBJ2-7
TGTGCCAGCAGCTTAGGGACAGGGTCAACTCTAGCCAAAAACATTCAGTACTTC	CASSLGTGSTLAKNIQYF	TRBD1	-	TRBV7-8	TRBJ2-4
TGCGCCAGCAGCTATGGAGGGGGGAACACCGGGGAGCTGTTTTTT	CASSYGGGNTGELFF	-	-	TRBV4-3	TRBJ2-2
TGTGCCTGGACCTCTCCTAGCGGGGTATATGGCTACACCTTC	CAWTSPSGVYGYTF	-	few	TRBV30	TRBJ1-2
TGCGCCAGCAGCCAAGAATGGGGCGGGAGGGCAGATACGCAGTATTTT	CASSQEWGGRADTQYF	TRBD2	-	TRBV4-3	TRBJ2-3
TGTGCCAGCAGCTTCGGCGGCAGGGCCAACGTCCTGACTTTC	CASSFGGRANVLTF	-	few	TRBV7-9	TRBJ2-6
TGTGCCAGCGGTCCCACGGGGAGCTCCTACGAGCAGTACTTC	CASGPTGSSYEQYF	-	-	TRBV2	TRBJ2-7
TGTGCCAGCAGCGCCGGGGTTTCGGATCAGCCCCAGCATTTT	CASSAGVSDQPQHF	-	-	TRBV9	TRBJ1-5